This T cell receptor (beta chain) emerged from a study of Graves' ophthalmopathy and Graves' hyperthyroidism (dated by TCRdb to 2017 to 2018). Regarding the research as a whole: Peripheral blood was collected at initial diagnosis, before any treatment. In total, 135 blood samples were TCR-sequenced: fewer than 50 ophthalmopathy, under 85 hyperthyroidism and approximately 17 hyperthyroidism-to-ophthalmopathy patients. The study used TCR beta repertoire signatures to distinguish Graves' ophthalmopathy from Graves' hyperthyroidism and to predict progression to ophthalmopathy. An independent validation cohort was composed of around 19 hyperthyroidism patients and around 16 patients who later progressed from hyperthyroidism to ophthalmopathy. In six hyperthyroidism patients, the T-cell repertoire of thyroid tissue was compared with the T-cell repertoire of blood. Following sampling, methimazole starting at 30 mg daily was administered to hyperthyroidism patients, and high-dose intravenous methylprednisolone was administered to ophthalmopathy patients. To explore V-J signatures distinguishing ophthalmopathy from hyperthyroidism, a discovery set of some 100 patients (about 43 ophthalmopathy, some 57 stable hyperthyroidism) was enrolled.

Patients with ophthalmopathy had moderately to severely active disease, with a Clinical Activity Score of 3 or more, a NOSPECS grade of 4 or more, and a disease duration of less than 3 months. Patients were excluded if they had other autoimmune diseases, uncontrolled infections, pregnancy or lactation. Clinical symptoms, serum thyroxine, TRAb, thyroid ultrasound and orbital computed tomography formed the basis of the diagnosis. PBMCs were isolated from approximately 10 ml of fresh peripheral blood by Ficoll-Paque density gradient centrifugation. Trizol reagent was used to extract the total RNA, and its quality was then checked on an Agilent 2100 Bioanalyzer. Results and caveats for the whole study, not just this receptor: In validation, the model predicted ophthalmopathy progression with 55% to 71% sensitivity and roughly 78% specificity; some 13 predicted patients were CT-confirmed with GO in a median of 6.5 months. In cross-validation, the 13-signature model distinguished ophthalmopathy from stable hyperthyroidism with approximately 90% sensitivity and 81.08% specificity, while in the test set the corresponding values were around 79% and 71%. Sample size was not statistically predetermined, and group allocation was not concealed from the investigators. Most of the expanded thyroid clonotypes with a frequency above 0.001 were also detected in blood, and it was suggested that the thyroid immune response may be reflected by blood repertoires.

V is reduced by 6 bases and J by 0 bases, leaving a spacing of 12 bases between them. From a lookup of the germline V gene, CDR1 and CDR2 are ENHRY and SYGVKD. There are 15 amino acids in the CDR3, from cysteine to phenylalanine inclusive. Only CDR3 DNA remains: 45 bases, in frame from the first base. Concerning this clonotype: This clone's antigen is unknown. No qualities accompany the bases; no much larger clone lies one base away.

TCR beta CDR3 regions were amplified from RNA transcripts for repertoire sequencing. A first-round RT-PCR used HTBI primers with the Qiagen OneStep RT-PCR kit, followed by a second-round multiplex PCR, size selection and purification. Libraries were sequenced paired-end with 100 bp reads on an Illumina HiSeq2000. The original pipeline was this. SOAPnuke was used for read processing, and reads with adapters, uncalled bases, a mean Phred below 15, or no exact constant-primer or identifier match were discarded. COPE v1.2.5 was used to merge high-quality paired reads. Each unique nucleotide sequence was defined as a clonotype, and clonotypes were aligned to IMGT TRB V, D and J references with MiTCR v1.1. The analysis was limited to V-J combinations with a frequency above 0.0001, which together covered 99.2% of repertoires. For each V-J combination, a TCR clonal expansion and chaos score was defined as the ratio of F50 clonal expansion to chaos observed in the TCRdist matrix. Welch's t-statistics and random forest were used to reduce the features to around 13 V-J combinations, which were then used as input to a naive Bayes classifier. The Morisita-Horn index was used to measure how similar the thyroid and blood repertoires were. In-frame beta chains were kept once TCRdb had trimmed the public reads at Q25 with fastp and called clones with MiXCR. All rows with the same CDR3 protein become a single entry with the most common DNA and genes. V and J calls and clone size were set by TCRdb, not the authors. Here the sample has more than 550,000 distinct CDR3 sequences; more than 40% occur a single time. Under 3.5% of the sample is taken by the ten largest.

This chain is built from TRBV10-3 and TRBJ1-5; the D gene is possibly TRBD1, with 5 bases matching. Sequencing input: peripheral blood. The TCR comes from an adult man with Graves' ophthalmopathy. The sequenced DNA is TGTGCCATCAGACTGACAGAGTATAGCAATCAGCCCCAGCATTTT. This translates into CAIRLTEYSNQPQHF.